What follows are 10 T cell receptor beta chains derived from one specimen sequenced in a study of blood T cell repertoires in COVID-19. Measured with immunoSEQ multiplex PCR; TCRdb has only the in-frame clones, and not every one. The table lists about 59,000 clones, about 81% of them singletons, with about 31% in the top ten. The sequenced material came from peripheral blood. The origin of the receptors is a man in his sixties with COVID-19, enrolled during active disease.

This clone was counted only a few times. CDR3 DNA: TGTGCCAGTAGTGCTCGTTGGGACAGCGGGGAGCTGTTTTTT. It is translated as CASSARWDSGELFF. The J gene is TRBJ2-2, the V gene TRBV19; 7 nucleotides agree with TRBD1. The CDR3 loop spans 14 amino acids. V gave up 5 bases and J gave up 7 bases; unmatched junction bases: 7. Germline V gene data show CDR1 as LNHDA and CDR2 as SQIVND (reference sequence).

This clone was recorded only once. This sequence joins TRBV3-1 (or the pseudogene TRBV3-2) and TRBJ2-3, with 14 bases lining up with TRBD2. CDR3 length: 14 amino acids. Germline values: CDR1 LGHDT, CDR2 YNNKEL (reference sequence). V dropped 3 bases and J dropped 12; count of bases not matched to a gene: 5. The CDR3 DNA sequence: TGTGCCAGCAGCCATTCCGGACTAGCGGGGGGCCAGTATTTT. Translating gives CASSHSGLAGGQYF.

This clone was detected only once. The chain is built from TRBV2 and TRBJ2-3; D unclear. Germline lookup yields CDR1 SNHLY and CDR2 FYNNEI. V dropped 4 bases and J dropped 1 base, with 9 bases sitting between them. This CDR3 region has 14 residues. The CDR3 reads CASSVTGGTDTQYF. CDR3 sequence (DNA): TGTGCCAGCAGTGTTACTGGAGGCACAGATACGCAGTATTTT.

The chain employs TRBV9 and TRBJ1-1; the D is unclear. The CDR3 consists of 16 residues. Germline CDR1 reads SGDLS; CDR2 reads YYNGEE. The V and J ends lost 3 bases and 4 bases respectively, with 19 bases between them. CDR3 sequence: CASSASKTRGSTEAFF. The DNA for the CDR3 is TGTGCCAGCAGCGCAAGTAAAACTCGAGGTAGCACTGAAGCTTTCTTT.

This clone was seen just once. This chain joins TRBV6-5 and TRBJ1-2; perhaps TRBD1 as D (6 bases). V shed 10 bases and J shed 4 bases, with 13 bases lying between them. The CDR3 has 12 amino acids. Per germline, CDR1 MNHEY and CDR2 SVGAGI. CDR3 in amino acids: CATEGVSYGYTF. CDR3 nucleotide sequence: TGTGCCACAGAGGGGGTAAGCTATGGCTACACCTTC.

The chain couples TRBV7-2 to TRBJ2-7; 9 nucleotides agree with TRBD2. The CDR3 has 14 amino acids. Germline V gene lookup returns CDR1 SGHTA and CDR2 FQGNSA. V lost 5 bases to trimming and J lost 0 bases; unmatched junction nucleotides: 2. Here the CDR3 reads CASSPSGTSYEQYF. The CDR3 nucleotides read TGTGCCAGCAGCCCTAGCGGGACCTCCTACGAGCAGTACTTC.

V and J are TRBV19 and TRBJ1-2; the D gene is possibly TRBD1 (6 bases). The CDR3 has 14 amino acids. The germline gives CDR1 LNHDA, CDR2 SQIVND (reference sequence). Trimming removed 6 bases at V and 4 bases at J, with 15 bases between. Here the CDR3 reads CASRTGQGTYGYTF. The CDR3 DNA sequence: TGTGCCAGTAGAACCGGCCAGGGGACCTATGGCTACACCTTC.

This clone was seen a few times. The chain is built from TRBV7-2 and TRBJ2-4; D is unresolved. This CDR3 region has 14 residues. Trimming pared 0 bases from V and 0 bases from J, leaving 3 bases between. Germline CDR1 SGHTA, CDR2 FQGNSA. This CDR3 reads CASSLALAKNIQYF. The DNA of the CDR3 is TGTGCCAGCAGCTTAGCTCTAGCCAAAAACATTCAGTACTTC.

The chain is built from TRBV2 and TRBJ1-1; D may be TRBD1 (5 bases). This CDR3 is built from 15 residues. Germline-derived CDR1 and CDR2 are SNHLY and FYNNEI. Between the trimmed V and J ends, which lost 8 bases and 3 bases, there was a span of 19 bases. CDR3 bases: TGTGCCAGCGTGCTGACAGCAACGAAGGACACTGAAGCTTTCTTT. It is translated as CASVLTATKDTEAFF.

With regard to this clone: The identical CDR3 is also encoded by other nucleotide sequences in the sample. The gene calls are TRBV19 and TRBJ2-1, with 8 bases aligning to TRBD1. From germline, CDR1 is LNHDA and CDR2 SQIVND (reference sequence). V trimming: 6 bases; J trimming: 4 bases; junction bases outside the gene matches: 8. This CDR3 contains 15 residues. This CDR3 is CASSPDRGSYNEQFF. The CDR3 DNA follows: TGTGCCAGTAGCCCCGACAGGGGTTCGTACAATGAGCAGTTCTTC.